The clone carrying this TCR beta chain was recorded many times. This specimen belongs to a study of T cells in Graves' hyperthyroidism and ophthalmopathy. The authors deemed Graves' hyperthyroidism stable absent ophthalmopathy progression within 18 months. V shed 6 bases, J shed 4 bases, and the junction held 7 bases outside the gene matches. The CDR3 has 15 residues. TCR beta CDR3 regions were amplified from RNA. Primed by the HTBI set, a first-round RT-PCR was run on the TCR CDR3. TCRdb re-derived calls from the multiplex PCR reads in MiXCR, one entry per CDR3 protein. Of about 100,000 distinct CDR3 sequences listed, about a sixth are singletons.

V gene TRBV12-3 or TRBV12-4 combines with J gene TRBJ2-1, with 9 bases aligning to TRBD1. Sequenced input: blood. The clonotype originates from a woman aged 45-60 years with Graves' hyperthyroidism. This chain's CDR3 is CASSRTGEGYNEQFF. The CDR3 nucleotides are TGTGCCAGCAGCCGGACAGGGGAAGGGTACAATGAGCAGTTCTTC.